This paragraph reports one T cell receptor beta chain. Its specificity is not known. Data came from immunoSEQ multiplex PCR; TCRdb stores just in-frame clones and leaves some out. The sample lists about 45,000 clones; about 91% were seen once. The sample belongs to a study of PD-L1 blockade in urothelial cancer. Trimming shortened V by 5 bases and J by 7 bases, and 18 bases separated the two germline ends. CDR1 and CDR2 (germline): SGHRS, YFSETQ. This CDR3 comprises 15 residues. Notes on the study in general: Clonality of blood TCR below the median before treatment predicted better survival.

This clonotype was obtained from a man of 80 years or more with urothelial cancer. The source was PBMCs, collected around atezolizumab (anti-PD-L1) treatment. The chain carries TRBV5-1 and TRBJ2-2; maybe TRBD2 (6 bases). CDR3 nucleotide sequence: TGCGCCAGCAGAACCGGTGTGACGCGGGACGGGGAGCTGTTTTTT. Translating gives CASRTGVTRDGELFF.